This T cell receptor (beta chain) was identified in a study of blood T cell repertoires in COVID-19. Overall study context: Samples representing acute and convalescent COVID-19 were sourced from the United States, Italy and Spain. Sample material is recorded as cDNA or gDNA derived from T cells, B-cell-depleted T cells, or PBMCs.

Looked up from germline, CDR1 is SGHRS and CDR2 is YFSETQ. This CDR3 region has 18 residues. With V trimmed by 1 base and J by 0 bases, 9 bases remained unmatched. Authors' methods: Counts of nucleated cells, estimated from reference gene primer amplification, were obtained. TCRdb keeps only in-frame clones here, not all; method: immunoSEQ multiplex PCR. V, J and clone size reflect that table, while D and trimming were determined from the DNA. The sample carries more than 65,000 clones, around 80% recorded once. Source material: peripheral blood. The clonotype originates from a woman of 80 years or more with acute or convalescent COVID-19. The chain couples TRBV5-1 to TRBJ2-7; 11 bases are shared with TRBD2. The CDR3 DNA is TGCGCCAGCAGCTTGAATCTAGCGGGGGGCCTAAGCTCCTACGAGCAGTACTTC. Protein: CASSLNLAGGLSSYEQYF.